This T cell receptor beta chain appears in the sequencing data of a study of T cells after yellow fever vaccination (dated by TCRdb to the late 2010s). About the study as a whole: Libraries from fractions with low cell numbers were prepared with the SMART-Seq v4 Ultra Low Input RNA kit. To follow T-cell clones before and after both primary and booster YFV17D yellow fever vaccination, bulk TCR alpha and beta repertoires underwent longitudinal sequencing. Two healthy male donors, one aged 18 to 30 and one aged 30 to 40 years, made up the cohort. Blood samples were taken at several timepoints before and after primary and secondary immunization, and bulk PBMC replicates and cell subsets were isolated. Overall study outcomes, separate from this receptor: The secondary T-cell response was found to be weaker but faster than the primary response, with a peak reached on day 5 rather than on day 15. Computational filtering was required because FACS-sorted repertoires could contain abundant contaminating clonotypes from the bulk population. Because the study included only a couple of donors, the extent to which the findings can be generalized is limited. After the booster, most clones that had expanded after primary vaccination were detected again (about 95% of CD4 and around nine tenths of CD8), suggesting broad maintenance of memory. A small fraction of clonotypes appeared in both the CD4 and CD8 compartments, likely as a result of convergent recombination.

TCR cDNA was synthesized by 5'RACE template switching, which introduced a universal primer site and unique molecular identifiers. cDNA synthesis was primed from both the TCR alpha and TCR beta constant segments. Library amplification used two PCR steps, and the second PCR step added sample barcodes and sequencing adapters. Sequencing of the libraries was done on either Illumina HiSeq 2500 (2x100 bp) or NovaSeq (2x150 bp). Concerning the study's data processing: MIGEC was used to demultiplex reads and collapse the reads into UMI consensus sequences, and MiXCR was used for V(D)J alignment. Vaccine-responding clonotypes were identified with edgeR using replicate PBMC samples, with FDR below 0.01 and a log2 fold change above 5 up to day 15 being required. Bulk clonotypes were assigned CD4 or CD8 identity according to which sequenced CD4 or CD8 repertoire held them at higher abundance. TCRdb reworked the public reads: Q25 trimming with fastp, MiXCR clone assembly, productive beta chains retained. Rows merge per CDR3 protein into single entries with the most common DNA and genes. Clone size and V and J calls follow TCRdb, not the original study. Counted in this sample were 620,000 or so distinct CDR3 sequences; roughly a sixth of them appeared once. The top ten clones comprise 17% of the sample.

In the germline V gene, CDR1 corresponds to KGHSH and CDR2 to LQKENI. From cysteine to phenylalanine, the CDR3 is 13 amino acids long. Solely the CDR3 DNA is kept, with 39 bases framed from the first base. V is clipped by 0 bases and J by 5 bases, and the sequence between their germline boundaries is 7 bases long. This clonotype showed up just a few times. The antigen it recognizes is unknown. No much larger clone is present one base from it, and per-base qualities are unavailable. In the paper's terms, the treatment or condition label means: live attenuated yellow fever vaccine strain. At each blood-draw timepoint, two biological replicates of bulk PBMCs were obtained. A standard Ficoll-Paque protocol was used to isolate PBMCs from peripheral blood. TriZol was used to extract RNA from bulk PBMCs, from CD4 and CD8 fractions, and from dextramer-positive and dextramer-negative fractions.

The material was PBMCs, obtained 5 days after the first yellow fever vaccination. This TCR derives from a man aged 18-30 years who received the YFV17D yellow fever vaccine. The rearrangement combines TRBV18 with TRBJ1-1; the D gene cannot be resolved reliably. The DNA sequence is TGTGCCAGCTCACCACCCACTGGAACTGAAGCTTTCTTT. This yields the protein CASSPPTGTEAFF.